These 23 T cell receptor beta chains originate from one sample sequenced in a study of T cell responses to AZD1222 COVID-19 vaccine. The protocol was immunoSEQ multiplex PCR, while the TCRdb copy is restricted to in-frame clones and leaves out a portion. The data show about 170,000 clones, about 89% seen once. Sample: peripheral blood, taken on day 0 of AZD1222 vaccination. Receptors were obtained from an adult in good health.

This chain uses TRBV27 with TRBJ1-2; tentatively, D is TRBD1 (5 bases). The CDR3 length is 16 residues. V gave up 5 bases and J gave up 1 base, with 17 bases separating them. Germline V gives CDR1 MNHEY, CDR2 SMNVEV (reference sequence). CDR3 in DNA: TGTGCCAGCAGTGCAGGCCCCGGGGGTGGTAACTATGGCTACACCTTC. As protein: CASSAGPGGGNYGYTF.

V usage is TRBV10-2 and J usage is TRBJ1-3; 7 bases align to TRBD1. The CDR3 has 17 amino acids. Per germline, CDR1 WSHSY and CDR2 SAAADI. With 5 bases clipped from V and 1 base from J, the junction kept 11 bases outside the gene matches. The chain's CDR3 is CASSPQGPLVSGNTIYF. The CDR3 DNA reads TGCGCCAGCAGTCCACAGGGGCCCTTAGTATCTGGAAACACCATATATTTT.

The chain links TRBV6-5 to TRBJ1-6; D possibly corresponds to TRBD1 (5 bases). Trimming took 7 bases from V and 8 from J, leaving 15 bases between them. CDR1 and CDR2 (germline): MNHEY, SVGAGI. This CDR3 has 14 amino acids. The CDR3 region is CASTPGTRDSPLHF. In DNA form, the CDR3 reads TGTGCCAGCACCCCCGGGACTCGGGATTCACCCCTCCACTTT.

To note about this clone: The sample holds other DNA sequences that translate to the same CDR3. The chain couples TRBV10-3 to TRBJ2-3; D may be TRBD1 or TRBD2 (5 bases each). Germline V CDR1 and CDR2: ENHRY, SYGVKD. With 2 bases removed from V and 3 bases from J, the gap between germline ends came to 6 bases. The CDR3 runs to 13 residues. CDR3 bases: TGTGCCATCAGTGAGGGGGGAACAGATACGCAGTATTTT. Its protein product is CAISEGGTDTQYF.

This chain's CDR3 is CASSYGSLGVEQYF. The CDR3 DNA sequence: TGTGCCAGCAGTTACGGTAGCCTGGGGGTAGAGCAGTACTTC. The rearrangement joins TRBV6-2 or TRBV6-3 to TRBJ2-7; D tentatively reads TRBD1 or TRBD2 (5 bases each). Germline CDR1 reads MNHEY; CDR2 reads SVGEGT. The length of the CDR3 is 14 residues. The ends were cut back, 2 bases at V and 7 bases at J, with 15 bases in the middle.

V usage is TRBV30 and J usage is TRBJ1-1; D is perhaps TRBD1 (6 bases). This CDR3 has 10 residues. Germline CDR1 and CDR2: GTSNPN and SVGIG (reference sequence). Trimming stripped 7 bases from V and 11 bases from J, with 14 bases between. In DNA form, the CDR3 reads TGTGCCTATCGGGGACACCGGGCTTTCTTT. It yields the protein CAYRGHRAFF.

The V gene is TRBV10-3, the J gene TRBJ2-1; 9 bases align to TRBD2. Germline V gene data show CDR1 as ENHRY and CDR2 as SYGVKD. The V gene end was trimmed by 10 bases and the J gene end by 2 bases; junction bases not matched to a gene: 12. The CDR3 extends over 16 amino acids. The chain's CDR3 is CASRFEREETYNEQFF. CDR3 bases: TGTGCCAGCCGTTTCGAGCGGGAGGAAACCTACAATGAGCAGTTCTTC.

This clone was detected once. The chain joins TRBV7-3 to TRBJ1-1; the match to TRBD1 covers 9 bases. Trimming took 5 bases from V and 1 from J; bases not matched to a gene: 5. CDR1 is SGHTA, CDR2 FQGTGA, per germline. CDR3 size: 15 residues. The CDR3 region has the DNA TGTGCCAGCAGCCTTACAGGGGGCGAGAACACTGAAGCTTTCTTT. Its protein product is CASSLTGGENTEAFF.

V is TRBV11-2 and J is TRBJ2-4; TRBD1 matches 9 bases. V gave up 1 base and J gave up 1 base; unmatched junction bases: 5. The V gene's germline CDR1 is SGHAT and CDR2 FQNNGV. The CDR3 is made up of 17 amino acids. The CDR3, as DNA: TGTGCCAGCAGCTTAGCCGGACAGGGGTACGCCAAAAACATTCAGTACTTC. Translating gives CASSLAGQGYAKNIQYF.

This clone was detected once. CDR3 sequence (DNA): TGTGCCAGCAGTTACTATGCCGGGGGCCCCTACGAGCAGTACTTC. Its protein is CASSYYAGGPYEQYF. J is TRBJ2-7 and V is TRBV6-5; D is tentatively TRBD1 or TRBD2 (6 bases each). V lost 1 base and J 2 bases, leaving 12 bases between the germline ends. This CDR3 contains 15 residues. The germline CDR1 and CDR2 sequences are MNHEY and SVGAGI.

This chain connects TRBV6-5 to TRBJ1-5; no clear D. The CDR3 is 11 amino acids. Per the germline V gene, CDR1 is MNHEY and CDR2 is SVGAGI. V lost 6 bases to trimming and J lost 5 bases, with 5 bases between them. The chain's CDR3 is CASSSYQPQHF. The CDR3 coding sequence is TGTGCCAGCAGCTCCTATCAGCCCCAGCATTTT.

CDR3 loop: CASSLDSFSGNTIYF. Here the CDR3 DNA reads TGTGCCAGCAGCTTAGACAGTTTCTCTGGAAACACCATATATTTT. The chain is built from TRBV7-2 and TRBJ1-3; D call uncertain. CDR1 is SGHTA and CDR2 is FQGNSA in the germline V gene. This CDR3 is 15 amino acids long. Deletions cut 1 base from V and 0 bases from J, with 7 bases between.

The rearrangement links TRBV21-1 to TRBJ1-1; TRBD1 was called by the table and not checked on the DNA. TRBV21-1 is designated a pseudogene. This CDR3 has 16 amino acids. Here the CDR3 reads CASSPSQGSNDTEAFF. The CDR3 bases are TGTGCCAGCAGTCCCTCTCAGGGTTCTAATGACACTGAAGCTTTCTTT.

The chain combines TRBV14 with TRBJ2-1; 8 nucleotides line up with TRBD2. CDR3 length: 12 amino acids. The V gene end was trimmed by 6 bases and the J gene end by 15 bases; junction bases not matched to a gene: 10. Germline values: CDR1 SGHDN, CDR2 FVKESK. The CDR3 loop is CASSQSGSGRFF. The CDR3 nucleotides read TGTGCCAGCAGTCAGAGCGGGAGTGGACGGTTCTTC.

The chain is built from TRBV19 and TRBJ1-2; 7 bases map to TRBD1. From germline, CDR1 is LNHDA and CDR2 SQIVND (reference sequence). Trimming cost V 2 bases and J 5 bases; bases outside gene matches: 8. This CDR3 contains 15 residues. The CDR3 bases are TGTGCCAGTAGTATATCGACAGGGATCGGTTATGGCTACACCTTC. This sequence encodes CASSISTGIGYGYTF. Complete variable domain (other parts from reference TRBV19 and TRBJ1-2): DGGITQSPKYLFRKEGQNVTLSCEQNLNHDAMYWYRQDPGQGLRLIYYSQIVNDFQKGDIAEGYSVSREKKESFPLTVTSAQKNPTAFYLCASSISTGIGYGYTFGSGTRLTVV.

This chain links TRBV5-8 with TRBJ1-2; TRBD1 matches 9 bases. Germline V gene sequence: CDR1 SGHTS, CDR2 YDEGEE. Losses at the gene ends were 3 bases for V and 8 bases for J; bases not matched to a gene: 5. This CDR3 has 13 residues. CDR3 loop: CASSWTGVRGYTF. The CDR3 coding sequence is TGTGCCAGCAGCTGGACAGGGGTGAGAGGCTACACCTTC.

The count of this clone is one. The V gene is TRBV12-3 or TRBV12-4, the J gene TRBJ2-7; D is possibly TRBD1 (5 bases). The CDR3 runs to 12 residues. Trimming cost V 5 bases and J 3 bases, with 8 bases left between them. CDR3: CASSPDSYEQYF. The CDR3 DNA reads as TGTGCCAGCAGTCCAGACAGCTACGAGCAGTACTTC.

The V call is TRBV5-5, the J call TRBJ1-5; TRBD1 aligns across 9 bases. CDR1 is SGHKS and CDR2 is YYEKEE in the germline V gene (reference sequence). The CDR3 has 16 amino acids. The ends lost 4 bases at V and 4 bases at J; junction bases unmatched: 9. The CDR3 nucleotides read TGTGCCAGCAGCATAAGGACAGGGGAGGGAAATCAGCCCCAGCATTTT. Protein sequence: CASSIRTGEGNQPQHF.

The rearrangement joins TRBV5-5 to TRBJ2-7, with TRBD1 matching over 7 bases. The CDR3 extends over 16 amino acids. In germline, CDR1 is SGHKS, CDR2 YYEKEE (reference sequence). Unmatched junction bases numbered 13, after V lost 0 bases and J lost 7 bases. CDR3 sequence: CASSLGPTGAPGEQYF. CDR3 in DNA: TGTGCCAGCAGCTTGGGGCCCACAGGGGCCCCTGGGGAGCAGTACTTC.

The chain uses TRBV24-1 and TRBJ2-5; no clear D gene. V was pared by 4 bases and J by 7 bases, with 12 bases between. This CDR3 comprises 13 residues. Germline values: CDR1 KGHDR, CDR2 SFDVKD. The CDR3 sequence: CATSERPMGTQYF. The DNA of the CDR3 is TGTGCCACCAGTGAACGGCCGATGGGGACCCAGTACTTC.

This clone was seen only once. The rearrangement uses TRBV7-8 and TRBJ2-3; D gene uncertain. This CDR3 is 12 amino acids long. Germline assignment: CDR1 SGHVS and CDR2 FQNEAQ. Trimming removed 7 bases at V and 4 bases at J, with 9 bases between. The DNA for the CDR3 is TGTGCCAGCACCCCCCCGGCAGATACGCAGTATTTT. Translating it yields CASTPPADTQYF.

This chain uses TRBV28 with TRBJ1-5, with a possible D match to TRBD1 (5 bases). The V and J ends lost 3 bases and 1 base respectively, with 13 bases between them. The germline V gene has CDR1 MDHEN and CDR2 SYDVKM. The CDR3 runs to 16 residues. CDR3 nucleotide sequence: TGTGCCAGCAGTTTGGATGTCGGGGGGAGCAATCAGCCCCAGCATTTT. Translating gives CASSLDVGGSNQPQHF.

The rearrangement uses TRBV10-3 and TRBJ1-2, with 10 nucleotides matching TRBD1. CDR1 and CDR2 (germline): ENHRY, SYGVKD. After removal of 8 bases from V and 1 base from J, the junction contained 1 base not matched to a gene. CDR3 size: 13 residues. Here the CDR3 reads CAIGQGDNYGYTF. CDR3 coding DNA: TGTGCCATCGGACAGGGGGATAACTATGGCTACACCTTC.